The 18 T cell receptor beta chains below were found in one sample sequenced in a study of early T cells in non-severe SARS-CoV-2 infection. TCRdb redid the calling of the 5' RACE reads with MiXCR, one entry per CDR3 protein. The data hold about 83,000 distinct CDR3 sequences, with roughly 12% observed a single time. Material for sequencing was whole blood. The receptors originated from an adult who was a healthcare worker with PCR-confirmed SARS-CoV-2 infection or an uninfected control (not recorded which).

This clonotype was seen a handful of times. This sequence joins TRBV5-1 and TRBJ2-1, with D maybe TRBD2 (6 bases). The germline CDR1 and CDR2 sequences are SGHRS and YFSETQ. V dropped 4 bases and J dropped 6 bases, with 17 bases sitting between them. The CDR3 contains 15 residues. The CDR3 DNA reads TGCGCCAGCAGCCCACCGGGACTGGGCGGCAATGAGCAGTTCTTC. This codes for CASSPPGLGGNEQFF.

The CDR3 loop reads CASSPSRGASGSPEAFF. CDR3 nucleotide sequence: TGTGCCAGCAGCCCTAGCCGGGGCGCGAGCGGTAGCCCTGAAGCTTTCTTT. The chain uses TRBV7-9 and TRBJ1-1; D may be TRBD1 (5 bases). This CDR3 spans 17 amino acids. Germline V lookup: CDR1 SEHNR, CDR2 FQNEAQ (reference sequence). The V end lost 5 bases, the J end lost 6 bases, and 25 bases lay between the germline ends.

CDR3 in DNA: TGTGCCAGCAGTTTATCGGACGGACGCACAGATACGCAGTATTTT. Its protein is CASSLSDGRTDTQYF. The chain employs TRBV27 and TRBJ2-3, with no clear D. V gave up 0 bases and J gave up 1 base, with 8 bases separating them. CDR1 and CDR2 from the germline V gene are MNHEY and SMNVEV (reference sequence). The CDR3 has 15 residues.

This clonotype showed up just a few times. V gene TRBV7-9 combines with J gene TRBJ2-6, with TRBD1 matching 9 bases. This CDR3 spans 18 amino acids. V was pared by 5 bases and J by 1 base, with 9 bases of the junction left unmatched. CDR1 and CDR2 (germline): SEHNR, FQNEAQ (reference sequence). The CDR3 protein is CASSVTGGSGSGANVLTF. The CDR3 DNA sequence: TGTGCCAGCAGCGTAACAGGGGGCAGCGGTTCTGGGGCCAACGTCCTGACTTTC.

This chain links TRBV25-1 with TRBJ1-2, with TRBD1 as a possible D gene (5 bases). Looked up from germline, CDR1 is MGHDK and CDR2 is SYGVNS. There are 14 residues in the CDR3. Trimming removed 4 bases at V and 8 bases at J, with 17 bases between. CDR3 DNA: TGTGCCAGCAGTGCCCCGACCAGGGACGCGGGCTACACCTTC. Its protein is CASSAPTRDAGYTF.

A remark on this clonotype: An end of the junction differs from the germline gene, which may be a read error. CDR3 loop: CAWAGGNRPQHF. As DNA, the CDR3 is TGTGCCTGGGCAGGGGGCAATCGGCCCCAGCATTTT. The chain joins TRBV30 to TRBJ1-5, with 8 bases identical to TRBD1. Germline lookup yields CDR1 GTSNPN and CDR2 SVGIG (reference sequence). CDR3 size: 12 residues.

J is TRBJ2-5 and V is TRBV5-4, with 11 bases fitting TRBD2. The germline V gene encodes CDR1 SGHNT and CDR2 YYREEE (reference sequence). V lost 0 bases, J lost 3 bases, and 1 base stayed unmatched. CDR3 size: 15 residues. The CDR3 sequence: CASSLGLAGKETQYF. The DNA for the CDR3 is TGTGCCAGCAGCTTGGGACTAGCGGGGAAAGAGACCCAGTACTTC.

The CDR3 coding sequence is TGTGCCAGCAGCTCACTCCAGGGTGACGCTACAGATACGCAGTATTTT. Translation gives CASSSLQGDATDTQYF. The genes are TRBV7-9 and TRBJ2-3, with D possibly being TRBD1 (5 bases). The CDR3 length is 16 residues. Trimming left V 4 bases short and J 3 bases short, with 17 bases between. CDR1 SEHNR and CDR2 FQNEAQ come from the germline V gene (reference sequence). The variable domain in full, with the rest retrieved from reference TRBV7-9 and TRBJ2-3, is DTGVSQNPRHKITKRGQNVTFRCDPISEHNRLYWYRQTLGQGPEFLTYFQNEAQLEKSRLLSDRFSAERPKGSFSTLEIQRTEQGDSAMYLCASSSLQGDATDTQYFGPGTRLTVL.

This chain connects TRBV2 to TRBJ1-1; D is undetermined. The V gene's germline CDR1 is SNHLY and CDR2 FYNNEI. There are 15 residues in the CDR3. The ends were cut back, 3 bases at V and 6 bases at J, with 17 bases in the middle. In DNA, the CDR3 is TGTGCCAGCAGTGAGGGGTTTACTCTGGTATCTGAAGCTTTCTTT. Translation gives CASSEGFTLVSEAFF. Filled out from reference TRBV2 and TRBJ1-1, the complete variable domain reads EPEVTQTPSHQVTQMGQEVILRCVPISNHLYFYWYRQILGQKVEFLVSFYNNEISEKSEIFDDQFSVERPDGSNFTLKIRSTKLEDSAMYFCASSEGFTLVSEAFFGQGTRLTVV.

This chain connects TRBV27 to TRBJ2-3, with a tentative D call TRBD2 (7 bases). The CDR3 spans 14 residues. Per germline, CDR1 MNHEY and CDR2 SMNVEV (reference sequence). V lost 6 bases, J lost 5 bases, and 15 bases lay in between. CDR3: CASRLRGEGDTQYF. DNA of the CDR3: TGTGCCAGCAGATTAAGGGGGGAGGGAGATACGCAGTATTTT.

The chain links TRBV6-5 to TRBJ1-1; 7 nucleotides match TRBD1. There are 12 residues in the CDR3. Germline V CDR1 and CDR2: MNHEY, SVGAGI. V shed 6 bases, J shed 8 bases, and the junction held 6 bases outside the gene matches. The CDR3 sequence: CASSRTGDEAFF. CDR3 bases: TGTGCCAGCAGCCGGACAGGCGACGAAGCTTTCTTT.

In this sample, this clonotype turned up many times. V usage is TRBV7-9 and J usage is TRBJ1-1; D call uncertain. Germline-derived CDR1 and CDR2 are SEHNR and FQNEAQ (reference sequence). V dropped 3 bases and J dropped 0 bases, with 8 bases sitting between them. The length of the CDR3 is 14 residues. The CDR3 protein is CASSFTYMNTEAFF. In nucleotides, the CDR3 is TGTGCCAGCAGCTTCACATACATGAACACTGAAGCTTTCTTT.

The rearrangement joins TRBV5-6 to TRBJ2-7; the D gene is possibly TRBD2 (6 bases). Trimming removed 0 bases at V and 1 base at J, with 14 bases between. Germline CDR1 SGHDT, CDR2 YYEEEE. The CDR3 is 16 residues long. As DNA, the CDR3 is TGTGCCAGCAGCTTGGAAACTACGGGGACTTCCTACGAGCAGTACTTC. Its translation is CASSLETTGTSYEQYF.

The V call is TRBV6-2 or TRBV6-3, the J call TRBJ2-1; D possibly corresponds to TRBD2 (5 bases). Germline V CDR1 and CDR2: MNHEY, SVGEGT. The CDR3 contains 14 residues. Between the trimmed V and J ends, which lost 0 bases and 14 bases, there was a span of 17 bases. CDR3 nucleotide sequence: TGTGCCAGCAGTTACTCAGCTAGCCCCCCCTTAGAGTTCTTC. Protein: CASSYSASPPLEFF.

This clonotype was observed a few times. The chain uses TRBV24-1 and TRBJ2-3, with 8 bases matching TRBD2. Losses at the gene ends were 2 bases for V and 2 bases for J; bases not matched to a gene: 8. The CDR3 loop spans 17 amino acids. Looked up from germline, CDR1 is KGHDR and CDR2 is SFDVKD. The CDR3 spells CATSDSYGLADTDTQYF. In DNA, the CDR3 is TGTGCCACCAGTGATTCGTATGGACTAGCCGACACAGATACGCAGTATTTT.

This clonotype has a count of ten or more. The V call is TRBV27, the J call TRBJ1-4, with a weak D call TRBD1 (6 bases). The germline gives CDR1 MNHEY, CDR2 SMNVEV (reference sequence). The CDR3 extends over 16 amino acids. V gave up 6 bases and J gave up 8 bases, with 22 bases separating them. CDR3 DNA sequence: TGTGCCAGCAGGACAGGCTCCCTGACCTTTCGAGAAAAACTGTTTTTT. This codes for CASRTGSLTFREKLFF. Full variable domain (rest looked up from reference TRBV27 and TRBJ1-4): EAQVTQNPRYLITVTGKKLTVTCSQNMNHEYMSWYRQDPGLGLRQIYYSMNVEVTDKGDVPEGYKVSRKEKRNFPLILESPSPNQTSLYFCASRTGSLTFREKLFFGSGTQLSVL.

The CDR3, as DNA: TGTGCCTGGAGTGCTACAGAAGCTGGAAACACCATATATTTT. Translation gives CAWSATEAGNTIYF. The chain carries TRBV30 and TRBJ1-3; no clear D gene. This CDR3 has 14 amino acids. Deletions cut 1 base from V and 2 bases from J, with 9 bases between. Per germline, CDR1 GTSNPN and CDR2 SVGIG (reference sequence).

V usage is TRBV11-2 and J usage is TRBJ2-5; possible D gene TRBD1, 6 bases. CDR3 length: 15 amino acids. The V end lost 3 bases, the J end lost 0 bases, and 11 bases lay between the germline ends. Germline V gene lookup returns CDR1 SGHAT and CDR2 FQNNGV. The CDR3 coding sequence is TGTGCCAGCAGCTTCGACGGGACAAACCAAGAGACCCAGTACTTC. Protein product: CASSFDGTNQETQYF.